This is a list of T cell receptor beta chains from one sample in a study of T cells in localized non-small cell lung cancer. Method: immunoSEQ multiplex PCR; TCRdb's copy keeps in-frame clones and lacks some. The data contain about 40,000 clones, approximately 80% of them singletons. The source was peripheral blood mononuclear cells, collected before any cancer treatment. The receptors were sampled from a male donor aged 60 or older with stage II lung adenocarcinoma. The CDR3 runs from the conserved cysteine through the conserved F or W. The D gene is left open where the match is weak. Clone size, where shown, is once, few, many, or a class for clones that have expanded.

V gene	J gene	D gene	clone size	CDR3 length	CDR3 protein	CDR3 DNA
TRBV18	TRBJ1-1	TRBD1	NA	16	CASSPGTGASNTEAFF	TGTGCCAGCTCACCCGGGACAGGGGCGTCGAACACTGAAGCTTTCTTT
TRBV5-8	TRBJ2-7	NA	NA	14	CASSLWQLSYEQYF	TGTGCCAGCAGCTTGTGGCAGCTCTCCTACGAGCAGTACTTC
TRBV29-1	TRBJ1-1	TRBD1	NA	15	CSVEDLIRGQGEAFF	TGCAGCGTTGAAGATCTCATTAGGGGACAGGGAGAAGCTTTCTTT
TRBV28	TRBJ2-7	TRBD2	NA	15	CASSASETSVYEQYF	TGTGCCAGCAGTGCATCCGAGACTAGCGTATACGAGCAGTACTTC
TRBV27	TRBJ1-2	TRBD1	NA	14	CASSLSGQGYGYTF	TGTGCCAGCAGTTTATCTGGACAGGGCTATGGCTACACCTTC
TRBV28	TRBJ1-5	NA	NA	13	CASSFWGNQPQHF	TGTGCCAGCAGTTTTTGGGGCAATCAGCCCCAGCATTTT
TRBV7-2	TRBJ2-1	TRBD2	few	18	CASSLEGTSGRFYNEQFF	TGTGCCAGCAGCTTAGAGGGAACTAGCGGGAGGTTTTACAATGAGCAGTTCTTC
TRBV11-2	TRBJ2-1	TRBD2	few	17	CASAVRASGGTYNEQFF	TGTGCCAGCGCGGTTAGGGCTAGCGGGGGAACCTACAATGAGCAGTTCTTC
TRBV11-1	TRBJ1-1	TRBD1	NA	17	CASSLVGTGGMNTEAFF	TGTGCCAGCAGCTTGGTCGGGACAGGGGGAATGAACACTGAAGCTTTCTTT
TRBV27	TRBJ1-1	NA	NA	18	CASSFSTRGIALNTEAFF	TGTGCCAGCAGTTTTTCCACCCGAGGAATAGCCCTGAACACTGAAGCTTTCTTT
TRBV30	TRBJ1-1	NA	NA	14	CASSLGLRATEAFF	TGTGCCTCATCCCTCGGTCTCCGAGCGACTGAAGCTTTCTTT
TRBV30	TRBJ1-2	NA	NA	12	CALPPGNYGYTF	TGTGCTTTACCCCCGGGCAACTATGGCTACACCTTC